What follows are 25 T cell receptor beta chains derived from one specimen sequenced in a study of tumor-infiltrating lymphocytes in primary liver carcinoma. It was from approximately 22-30 mg of unsorted bulk tissue that RNA and DNA were co-extracted. A primer in the constant region served to generate TCR beta cDNA from roughly 450 ng of total RNA. It was through three nested multiplex PCR rounds of slightly modified ARM-PCR that TCR beta libraries arose. With TRBV1-TRBV30 forward primers and a C-beta reverse primer, the first two PCR rounds were run for approximately 10 cycles each. From the multiplex PCR reads, TCRdb called clonotypes with MiXCR, one entry per CDR3 protein. The repertoire consists of fewer than 85,000 distinct CDR3 sequences, with 69% occurring once and the leading ten covering 26%. The sequenced material came from tumor-adjacent normal liver tissue. The source is a man aged 35 to 55 with primary liver carcinoma and hepatitis B virus infection.

This clonotype was seen only a few times. A read error may be the cause here, since a much bigger clone is one base away. The chain joins TRBV10-1 to TRBJ2-1; D is possibly TRBD2 (6 bases). CDR3 length: 14 residues. Per germline, CDR1 WNHNN and CDR2 SYGVQD (reference sequence). CDR3 DNA: TGCACCAGCAGTGATAACGGGAGATCAAATGAGCAGTTCTTC. Amino acids: CTSSDNGRSNEQFF.

For this clonotype: The junction departs from the called germline gene at one end, perhaps through a read error. This chain joins TRBV10-1 and TRBJ2-3, with 8 bases aligning to TRBD1. The CDR3 extends over 16 amino acids. Germline V gives CDR1 WNHNN, CDR2 SYGVQD (reference sequence). The CDR3 region is CPSSKLGQGETDMQYF. Written as DNA, the CDR3 is TGCCCCAGCAGTAAACTAGGACAGGGCGAGACAGATATGCAGTATTTT.

Ten or more counts support this clonotype. The genes are TRBV7-9 and TRBJ2-1; D possibly corresponds to TRBD2 (6 bases). CDR3 length: 14 residues. V lost 4 bases, J lost 2 bases, and 9 bases lay in between. CDR1 is SEHNR and CDR2 is FQNEAQ in the germline V gene (reference sequence). CDR3 region: CASSSKRAYNEQFF. The CDR3 DNA sequence: TGTGCCAGCAGCTCTAAGCGGGCCTACAATGAGCAGTTCTTC.

Note on this clonotype: The junction does not match germline at one end; this may be a read error. The genes are TRBV4-3 and TRBJ2-5; D is ambiguous. CDR3 length: 14 residues. The germline V gene has CDR1 LGHNA and CDR2 YSLEER. Here the CDR3 DNA reads TGCGTCAGCAGCCAAGAGGAGTACTTGGAGACCCAGTACTTC. It codes for CVSSQEEYLETQYF.

Points on this clonotype: The junction shows a germline mismatch at one end, possibly a read error. The J gene is TRBJ2-7, the V gene TRBV10-2; D may be TRBD1 or TRBD2 (5 bases each). The CDR3 covers 12 residues. Looked up from germline, CDR1 is WSHSY and CDR2 is SAAADI. CDR3 protein: CVSSVGDYEQYF. DNA for the CDR3: TGCGTCAGCAGTGTGGGGGACTACGAGCAGTACTTC.

Concerning this clonotype itself: The junction shows a germline mismatch at one end, possibly a read error. The V and J genes are TRBV6-5 and TRBJ1-5; perhaps TRBD1 as D (6 bases). CDR3 length: 14 residues. Germline V gene sequence: CDR1 MNHEY, CDR2 SVGAGI. The CDR3 protein is CASSPGTWKGPQHF. CDR3 bases: TGTGCCAGCAGTCCCGGGACATGGAAGGGCCCCCAGCATTTC.

In the case of this clonotype: A read error is likely, as this CDR3 ends without the conserved phenylalanine or tryptophan. V usage is TRBV4-3 and J usage is TRBJ1-6; D gene ambiguous. Germline assignment: CDR1 LGHNA and CDR2 YSLEER. CDR3 length: 13 amino acids. CDR3 sequence: CASSQDWNSHLHS. The CDR3 DNA follows: TGCGCCAGCAGCCAAGATTGGAATTCACACCTCCACTCT.

V and J are TRBV6-5 and TRBJ1-1; TRBD1 is a possible D gene (6 bases). CDR1 is MNHEY, CDR2 SVGAGI, per germline. Trimming took off 2 bases at V and 7 bases at J, with 11 bases between the two ends. The length of the CDR3 is 13 residues. CDR3 sequence: CASSYMGGLEAFF. CDR3 in DNA: TGTGCCAGCAGTTACATGGGGGGCCTTGAAGCTTTCTTT.

As concerns this clonotype: One end of the junction is discordant with germline, which a read error may explain. The chain recombines TRBV9 with TRBJ2-3, with 7 bases lining up with TRBD2. The CDR3 is 14 amino acids. Germline V gene lookup returns CDR1 SGDLS and CDR2 YYNGEE. The CDR3 reads CASSVAGRKDTQYF. CDR3 DNA: TGTGCCAGCAGCGTAGCCGGGAGGAAAGATACGCAATATTTT.

This clonotype was recorded only once. At one of its ends the junction is not consistent with the germline gene, which may arise from a read error. The chain joins TRBV16 to TRBJ1-5; TRBD1 agrees at 8 bases. Germline CDR1 and CDR2: KGHSY and FQNENV. CDR3 size: 15 residues. CDR3 region: CTSSQSQGARQPQHF. The CDR3 nucleotides read TGTACCAGCAGCCAATCTCAGGGGGCGAGGCAGCCCCAGCATTTT.

This clonotype was seen just once. Mismatch with germline at one junction end may stem from a read error. This chain connects TRBV12-3 or TRBV12-4 to TRBJ2-7, with 10 bases aligning to TRBD2. This CDR3 contains 15 residues. The CDR3 loop is CASSSGTSAGHEQYF. CDR3 nucleotides: TGTGCCAGCAGTTCCGGGACTAGCGCTGGCCACGAACAGTACTTC.

This clonotype has a single count. It may be a read error: a sequence one base away is much more abundant. This chain joins TRBV6-6 and TRBJ1-2; possible D gene TRBD1, 5 bases. Germline loops: CDR1 MNHNY, CDR2 SVGAGI (reference sequence). V dropped 6 bases and J dropped 4 bases, with 15 bases sitting between them. The CDR3 is 14 residues long. CDR3 amino acids: CASSPDGDFYGYTF. The DNA for the CDR3 is TGTGCCAGCAGCCCCGACGGGGACTTCTATGGCTACACCTTC.

V and J are TRBV11-2 and TRBJ2-1, with 11 bases matching TRBD2. V lost 5 bases and J lost 4; bases outside the gene matches: 1. Looked up from germline, CDR1 is SGHAT and CDR2 is FQNNGV. This CDR3 region has 14 residues. CDR3 sequence (DNA): TGTGCCAGCAGCGGGACTAGCGGTTACAATGAGCAGTTCTTC. Amino acids: CASSGTSGYNEQFF.

The rearrangement links TRBV6-5 to TRBJ1-1; D is perhaps TRBD1 (5 bases). This CDR3 has 15 amino acids. The V end was cut by 0 bases, the J end by 1 base, with 9 bases between. Per the germline V gene, CDR1 is MNHEY and CDR2 is SVGAGI. The CDR3 region has the DNA TGTGCCAGCAGTTACTCGCCAACAGGGAACACTGAAGCTTTCTTT. Translating gives CASSYSPTGNTEAFF.

Comments on this clonotype: One end of the junction varies from germline; a read error may be responsible. The chain is built from TRBV11-2 and TRBJ2-3; no reliable D call. The germline V gene has CDR1 SGHAT and CDR2 FQNNGV. The CDR3 spans 15 residues. This CDR3 reads CASSNHIRNTDKQYF. DNA for the CDR3: TGTGCCAGCAGCAATCATATCCGGAACACAGATAAGCAGTATTTT.

Points on this clonotype: This likely comes from a read error, as the CDR3 has no conserved phenylalanine or tryptophan at its end. DNA of the CDR3: TGTGCCTGGAGTGTACCGCCGATCTCTGGGGCTAACGTCCTGACTTAC. It specifies CAWSVPPISGANVLTY. J is TRBJ2-6 and V is TRBV30; TRBD1 might be the D (5 bases). This CDR3 region has 16 residues. The germline CDR1 and CDR2 sequences are GTSNPN and SVGIG (reference sequence).

This clonotype was seen many times. The chain is built from TRBV29-1 and TRBJ1-1, with a tentative D call TRBD1 (5 bases). Germline lookup yields CDR1 SQVTM and CDR2 ANQGSEA. V was pared by 0 bases and J by 0 bases, with 8 bases between. This CDR3 comprises 14 residues. CDR3: CSVEDGGVNTEAFF. CDR3 DNA sequence: TGCAGCGTTGAAGATGGGGGGGTGAACACTGAAGCTTTCTTT.

Worth noting for this clonotype: Just one base apart from a much larger clone, this may be a read error. The chain has TRBV5-1 and TRBJ2-1, with D perhaps TRBD2 (6 bases). Germline CDR1 and CDR2: SGHRS and YFSETQ. V dropped 3 bases and J dropped 2 bases, with 12 bases sitting between them. The CDR3 loop spans 15 amino acids. The CDR3 here is CASSYTREAYNEQFF. DNA for the CDR3: TGCGCCAGCAGCTATACAAGGGAGGCCTACAATGAGCAGTTCTTC.

This clonotype came up many times. The CDR3 sequence: CASSILGTGDYEQYF. In DNA form, the CDR3 reads TGTGCCAGCAGCATATTAGGGACAGGGGACTACGAGCAGTACTTC. The rearrangement uses TRBV28 and TRBJ2-7; 10 bases align to TRBD1. Germline values: CDR1 MDHEN, CDR2 SYDVKM. V lost 6 bases, J lost 3 bases, and 8 bases stayed unmatched. The CDR3 contains 15 residues.

Comments on this clonotype: A much larger clone lies one base from this, so it may be a read error. CDR3 protein: CASSLGGEEQFF. DNA for the CDR3: TGCGCCAGCAGCTTGGGGGGGGAGGAGCAGTTCTTC. V usage is TRBV5-1 and J usage is TRBJ2-1; tentatively, D is TRBD2 (6 bases). CDR3 length: 12 amino acids. In germline, CDR1 is SGHRS, CDR2 YFSETQ. V shed 0 bases and J shed 10 bases, with 8 bases lying between them.

Concerning this clonotype itself: The conserved phenylalanine or tryptophan normally closing the CDR3 is absent here, so this likely arose from a read error. The chain is built from TRBV4-2 and TRBJ2-1; 14 nucleotides match TRBD2. Per the germline V gene, CDR1 is LGHNA and CDR2 is YNFKEQ. This CDR3 is 16 amino acids long. The CDR3 region is CASSQTTSGRDNEQFS. CDR3 in DNA: TGTGCCAGTAGCCAGACGACTAGCGGGAGGGACAATGAGCAGTTCTCC.

The chain employs TRBV29-1 and TRBJ1-1; 7 bases line up with TRBD1. Germline V gene lookup returns CDR1 SQVTM and CDR2 ANQGSEA. The CDR3 is made up of 15 amino acids. V lost 5 bases and J lost 6; bases outside the gene matches: 15. The CDR3 DNA follows: TGCAGCGTTACAGGGACAGAAACAATGGGCGCTGAAGCTTTCTTT. As protein: CSVTGTETMGAEAFF.

The CDR3 reads CASSLAYRGTQYF. The CDR3 DNA follows: TGTGCCAGCAGCTTAGCCTACAGAGGTACGCAGTATTTT. This chain uses TRBV11-3 with TRBJ2-3; no firm D call. The V end was cut by 1 base, the J end by 8 bases, with 10 bases between. Germline CDR1 SGHNT, CDR2 YENEEA. CDR3 length: 13 residues.

Notes on this clonotype: This likely comes from a read error, as the CDR3 has no conserved phenylalanine or tryptophan at its end. V gene TRBV6-5 combines with J gene TRBJ2-3, with no clear D. The CDR3 totals 14 residues. Germline lookup yields CDR1 MNHEY and CDR2 SVGAGI. CDR3 DNA sequence: TGTGCCAGCAGTTTAAACTGGGGTACAGATACACAGTATTTG. Translating it yields CASSLNWGTDTQYL.

On this clonotype itself: The conserved closing phenylalanine or tryptophan is absent in this CDR3, likely reflecting a read error. This chain links TRBV7-9 with TRBJ2-2, with 7 bases fitting TRBD1. CDR1 and CDR2 from the germline V gene are SEHNR and FQNEAQ (reference sequence). Germline trimming cut 5 bases from V and 1 base from J; bases unmatched to any gene: 4. The CDR3 sequence is 15 residues long. CDR3 sequence: CASSPPGGNTGELFI. CDR3 bases: TGTGCCAGCAGCCCCCCAGGGGGGAACACCGGGGAGCTGTTTATT.